These 4 T cell receptor beta chains were sequenced from one sample in a study of high-grade serous ovarian cancer treatment subgroups. Tumor samples were taken before definitive surgery or chemotherapy. Libraries were prepared by immunoSEQ multiplex PCR; TCRdb keeps only in-frame clonotypes and omits some of them. The top ten hold about 2.9% of the sample, which has 12,000 or so clones, about 88% seen once. Sequencing used tumor tissue. Receptors originate from a human donor with high-grade serous ovarian cancer.

This clone was seen once. This chain uses TRBV5-1 with TRBJ2-3; D is perhaps TRBD1 or TRBD2 (5 bases each). Germline loops: CDR1 SGHRS, CDR2 YFSETQ. The CDR3 extends over 15 amino acids. Between the trimmed V and J ends, which lost 4 bases and 1 base, there was a span of 13 bases. The CDR3 bases are TGCGCCAGCAGCATCAGGGTGGGGGGCACAGATACGCAGTATTTT. Encoded protein: CASSIRVGGTDTQYF.

The V call is TRBV7-2, the J call TRBJ1-2, with a weak D call TRBD1 (5 bases). The germline CDR1 and CDR2 sequences are SGHTA and FQGNSA. This CDR3 comprises 11 residues. V lost 8 bases, J lost 12 bases, and 16 bases lay in between. The DNA for the CDR3 is TGTGCCAGCGGACGGGGGTCCGGAGACACCTTC. Translation gives CASGRGSGDTF. The variable domain in full, completed from reference TRBV7-2 and TRBJ1-2, reads GAGVSQSPSNKVTEKGKDVELRCDPISGHTALYWYRQSLGQGLEFLIYFQGNSAPDKSGLPSDRFSAERTGGSVSTLTIQRTQQEDSAVYLCASGRGSGDTFGSGTRLTVV.

In this sample, this clone turned up once. The DNA for the CDR3 is TGTGCCAGCAGCAACGGGGGACAGGGGATTCGGGAGACCCAGTACTTC. Amino acid sequence: CASSNGGQGIRETQYF. This chain uses TRBV7-2 with TRBJ2-5; the match to TRBD1 covers 10 bases. CDR3 length equals 16 residues. The junction had 11 bases not matched to a gene; V was cut back by 5 bases and J by 5 bases. The germline CDR1 and CDR2 sequences are SGHTA and FQGNSA.

Details on this clone: The junction shows a germline mismatch at one end, possibly a read error. V is TRBV30 and J is TRBJ2-5; 8 positions match TRBD2. CDR3 size: 16 residues. The germline gives CDR1 GTSNPN, CDR2 SVGIG (reference sequence). In nucleotides, the CDR3 is TGCGCCTGGAGTCCTCCCGGACTAGCCACATCGGGGACCCAGTACTTC. This sequence encodes CAWSPPGLATSGTQYF.